The 23 T cell receptor beta chains listed next were all sequenced from one sample in a study of naive and memory T cell subsets (dated by TCRdb to about 2017). A robust, sensitive protocol for the amplification, sequencing and analysis of TCRs was described in the study, in which 3' ligation of a UMI-containing oligonucleotide to TCR cDNA was used. Receptor amplification or capture employed 5' RACE. Sequenced on an Illumina MiSeq. The ligated cDNA was amplified in four rounds of PCR with nested alpha and beta constant region primers together with the SP2 primer. TCRdb handled the public reads itself, with Q25 trimming in fastp and clone calling in MiXCR, and kept productive beta chains. Every distinct CDR3 protein forms one entry, paired with its most common genes and DNA. In all, the sample holds more than 45,000 distinct CDR3 sequences, and 4% to 5% of those were seen once. Approximately 0.84% of the sample lies in the top ten.

The receptors stem from a female donor in good health.

This clonotype was found many times. The genes are TRBV11-2 and TRBJ2-1; 10 bases agree with TRBD2. V dropped 1 base and J dropped 9; count of bases not matched to a gene: 6. The CDR3 spans 15 residues. Germline V gene lookup returns CDR1 SGHAT and CDR2 FQNNGV. The CDR3 sequence is CASSLASGRRIEQFF. CDR3 nucleotides: TGTGCCAGCAGCTTAGCTAGCGGGAGAAGGATTGAGCAGTTCTTC.

This clonotype was observed many times. V is TRBV29-1 and J is TRBJ2-2; 8 bases are shared with TRBD1. The CDR3 covers 12 residues. J lost 5 bases, V lost 6 bases, and 2 bases had no gene match. Germline V lookup: CDR1 SQVTM, CDR2 ANQGSEA. The CDR3 nucleotides read TGCAGCGTGAGGACAGGGACCGGGGAGCTGTTTTTT. This sequence encodes CSVRTGTGELFF.

The sample holds many counts of this clonotype. This sequence joins TRBV20-1 and TRBJ2-1, with 10 bases fitting TRBD1. V gave up 1 base and J gave up 5 bases; unmatched junction bases: 17. The length of the CDR3 is 19 residues. CDR1 is DFQATT, CDR2 SNEGSKA, per germline (reference sequence). CDR3 amino acids: CSARARGGVPGQGHNEQFF. CDR3 DNA: TGCAGTGCTAGAGCTAGGGGAGGCGTCCCGGGACAGGGGCACAATGAGCAGTTCTTC.

This clonotype was observed at least ten times. The chain has TRBV6-5 and TRBJ1-1, with TRBD1 matching 8 bases. J was trimmed by 0 bases and V by 2 bases; bases with no gene match: 2. The CDR3 extends over 15 amino acids. Germline-derived CDR1 and CDR2 are MNHEY and SVGAGI. CDR3 DNA: TGTGCCAGCAGTTACCAGGGGGCAATGAACACTGAAGCTTTCTTT. This gives the protein CASSYQGAMNTEAFF.

This clonotype was picked up a small number of times. This chain links TRBV30 with TRBJ1-2; no firm D call. The V gene lost 3 bases and the J gene lost 7 bases, with 9 bases spanning the gap. CDR1 is GTSNPN and CDR2 is SVGIG in the germline V gene (reference sequence). This CDR3 contains 11 residues. Written as DNA, the CDR3 is TGTGCCTGGAGCTCACTACTTGGCTACACCTTC. Protein product: CAWSSLLGYTF. Supplemented by reference TRBV30 and TRBJ1-2, the full variable domain reads SQTIHQWPATLVQPVGSPLSLECTVEGTSNPNLYWYRQAAGRGLQLLFYSVGIGQISSEVPQNLSASRPQDRQFILSSKKLLLSDSGFYLCAWSSLLGYTFGSGTRLTVV.

This clonotype occurred a few times. In DNA, the CDR3 is TGTGCCAGTAGGGGTCAGAGGCCAGCTAGCACTGAAGCTTTCTTT. This encodes CASRGQRPASTEAFF. The J gene is TRBJ1-1, the V gene TRBV19; D remains unclear. Trimming removed 6 bases from V and 4 bases from J, with 18 bases in between. This CDR3 region has 15 residues. Germline V gene sequence: CDR1 LNHDA, CDR2 SQIVND (reference sequence).

This chain links TRBV28 with TRBJ2-3; perhaps TRBD2 as D (5 bases). V lost 6 bases, J lost 0 bases, and 10 bases lay in between. Germline lookup yields CDR1 MDHEN and CDR2 SYDVKM. This CDR3 has 14 amino acids. The CDR3 DNA reads TGTGCCAGCAGCTGGAGCGGTAGCACAGATACGCAGTATTTT. Its protein is CASSWSGSTDTQYF.

This chain connects TRBV3-1 to TRBJ2-5; D perhaps matches TRBD2 (5 bases). V was clipped by 0 bases and J by 10 bases, with 15 bases between them. The CDR3 consists of 14 residues. Germline lookup yields CDR1 LGHDT and CDR2 YNNKEL (reference sequence). The DNA of the CDR3 is TGTGCCAGCAGCCAAGATTACGAAAAGAGGGTCCAGTACTTC. It codes for CASSQDYEKRVQYF.

This clonotype was recorded at least ten times. The rearrangement links TRBV7-3 to TRBJ1-6; D is uncertain. Trimming shortened V by 0 bases and J by 7 bases, and 4 bases separated the two germline ends. The CDR3 loop spans 13 amino acids. Germline V CDR1 and CDR2: SGHTA, FQGTGA. CDR3 amino acids: CASSLTENSPLHF. CDR3 nucleotides: TGTGCCAGCAGCTTAACGGAGAATTCACCCCTCCACTTT.

This clonotype has just a few counts. The chain recombines TRBV5-4 with TRBJ2-2; 11 nucleotides line up with TRBD2. Germline values: CDR1 SGHNT, CDR2 YYREEE (reference sequence). The CDR3 covers 16 residues. The ends lost 7 bases at V and 4 bases at J; junction bases unmatched: 9. CDR3 protein: CASGPELAGVTGELFF. CDR3 coding DNA: TGTGCCAGCGGGCCCGAACTAGCGGGAGTCACCGGGGAGCTGTTTTTT.

This clonotype was observed at least ten times. The chain recombines TRBV20-1 with TRBJ2-1; the match to TRBD2 covers 12 bases. Looked up from germline, CDR1 is DFQATT and CDR2 is SNEGSKA (reference sequence). V shed 5 bases, J shed 3 bases, and the junction held 5 bases outside the gene matches. The CDR3 has 15 amino acids. CDR3 in amino acids: CSAPELAGGYNEQFF. The CDR3 DNA sequence: TGCAGTGCTCCAGAACTAGCGGGAGGCTACAATGAGCAGTTCTTC.

A few counts support this clonotype. Since a much larger clone is just one base distant, this may be a read error. The genes are TRBV12-3 or TRBV12-4 and TRBJ1-6, with 7 bases lining up with TRBD1. The CDR3 length is 13 residues. V shed 8 bases and J 6 bases; nucleotides not matched to a gene: 4. DNA of the CDR3: TGTGCCAGCGTGAGGGGGCGTAATTCACCCCTCCACTTT. Translating gives CASVRGRNSPLHF.

This clonotype was detected many times. V usage is TRBV29-1 and J usage is TRBJ1-1, with D tentatively TRBD1 (5 bases). V was trimmed by 4 bases and J by 1 base, leaving 10 bases between them. Germline V gene data show CDR1 as SQVTM and CDR2 as ANQGSEA. The CDR3 consists of 13 residues. The CDR3, as DNA: TGCAGCGTTGCAGGACACTCGAACACTGAAGCTTTCTTT. Translating gives CSVAGHSNTEAFF.

This clonotype appeared many times. The CDR3 spells CASSQLRGSGRRSSYNEQFF. DNA of the CDR3: TGTGCCAGCAGCCAACTTCGTGGTAGCGGGAGGAGGAGCTCCTACAATGAGCAGTTCTTC. The chain joins TRBV14 to TRBJ2-1, with 10 bases fitting TRBD2. The germline V gene encodes CDR1 SGHDN and CDR2 FVKESK. Germline trimming cut 2 bases from V and 0 bases from J; bases unmatched to any gene: 13. The CDR3 consists of 20 residues.

The CDR3 reads CASSHAGQGAGNQPQHF. CDR3 in DNA: TGCGCCAGCAGCCATGCCGGACAGGGCGCGGGCAATCAGCCCCAGCATTTT. The J gene is TRBJ1-5, the V gene TRBV4-1; 8 bases are a match to TRBD1. The CDR3 runs to 17 residues. Germline CDR1 and CDR2: MGHRA and YSYEKL. The V gene end was trimmed by 3 bases and the J gene end by 2 bases; junction bases not matched to a gene: 9.

This clonotype turned up a few times. The chain recombines TRBV7-6 with TRBJ2-1; D not certain. CDR1 SGHVS and CDR2 FNYEAQ come from the germline V gene. V was trimmed by 2 bases and J by 2 bases, leaving 19 bases between them. The CDR3 contains 18 residues. CDR3: CASSLLTIALRTYNEQFF. The CDR3, as DNA: TGTGCCAGCAGCTTACTAACTATAGCCCTAAGAACCTACAATGAGCAGTTCTTC. Drawing the rest from reference TRBV7-6 and TRBJ2-1, the complete variable domain is GAGVSQSPRYKVTKRGQDVALRCDPISGHVSLYWYRQALGQGPEFLTYFNYEAQQDKSGLPNDRFSAERPEGSISTLTIQRTEQRDSAMYRCASSLLTIALRTYNEQFFGPGTRLTVL.

J is TRBJ1-5 and V is TRBV19, with TRBD1 matching 9 bases. V shed 7 bases, J shed 1 base, and the junction held 5 bases outside the gene matches. This CDR3 spans 15 amino acids. Germline V CDR1 and CDR2: LNHDA, SQIVND (reference sequence). In DNA form, the CDR3 reads TGTGCCAGTAAGGAACAGGGGGCAAGCAATCAGCCCCAGCATTTT. This codes for CASKEQGASNQPQHF.

This clonotype occurred a few times. The rearrangement uses TRBV27 and TRBJ2-7, with D unclear. The V end was cut by 4 bases, the J end by 2 bases, with 9 bases between. CDR1 MNHEY and CDR2 SMNVEV come from the germline V gene (reference sequence). The CDR3 consists of 13 residues. CDR3 sequence reads: CASSWLGPYEQYF. DNA of the CDR3: TGTGCCAGCAGTTGGCTAGGGCCCTACGAGCAGTACTTC.

Only a few counts were recorded for this clonotype. The V gene is TRBV6-4, the J gene TRBJ2-3; a weak D match, TRBD2 (6 bases). Between the trimmed V and J ends, which lost 0 bases and 6 bases, there was a span of 13 bases. CDR1 is MRHNA and CDR2 is SNTAGT in the germline V gene. CDR3 length: 15 amino acids. The CDR3 is CASSDSTGEVDTQYF. DNA for the CDR3: TGTGCCAGCAGTGACTCGACGGGGGAGGTGGATACGCAGTATTTT.

This clonotype occurred a few times. The J gene is TRBJ1-2, the V gene TRBV19; D remains ambiguous. The V end was cut by 7 bases, the J end by 4 bases, with 10 bases between. The CDR3 consists of 12 residues. Germline assignment: CDR1 LNHDA and CDR2 SQIVND (reference sequence). The CDR3 region has the DNA TGTGCCAGTACCCAGAGTGGCTATGGCTACACCTTC. Amino acids: CASTQSGYGYTF.

Ten or more counts support this clonotype. The chain combines TRBV7-9 with TRBJ2-1; possible D gene TRBD2, 7 bases. Germline values: CDR1 SEHNR, CDR2 FQNEAQ (reference sequence). The CDR3 loop spans 17 amino acids. Trimming left V 5 bases short and J 9 bases short, with 26 bases between. CDR3 DNA sequence: TGTGCCAGCAGCCCCCGGGGGGTGAGCAGGGGACGCGGTGAGCAGTTCTTC. Its translation is CASSPRGVSRGRGEQFF.

This clonotype was detected only a few times. The chain links TRBV6-5 to TRBJ2-7, with D maybe TRBD2 (6 bases). The CDR3 has 14 amino acids. Germline CDR1 is MNHEY and CDR2 is SVGAGI. V was pared by 5 bases and J by 5 bases, with 16 bases between. The DNA for the CDR3 is TGTGCCAGCAGTAACCATGTGACTAGAGACGAGCAGTACTTC. Its protein is CASSNHVTRDEQYF.

There are many counts of this clonotype. The chain joins TRBV13 to TRBJ1-2; maybe TRBD1 (6 bases). V shed 5 bases and J shed 5 bases, with 15 bases lying between them. Germline CDR1 is PRHDT and CDR2 is FYEKMQ (reference sequence). This CDR3 comprises 14 residues. The CDR3 sequence is CASSRLGQLYGYTF. In DNA form, the CDR3 reads TGTGCCAGCAGCCGACTCGGACAGTTATATGGCTACACCTTC.